This T cell receptor (beta chain) was sequenced in a study of Ad26.COV2.S vaccination and SARS-CoV-2 variants. Study conclusions and caveats: Whether participants received vaccine or placebo, their non-spike TCR breadth was similar.

Produced via immunoSEQ multiplex PCR; TCRdb's table is partial and in-frame only. The repertoire consists of hundreds of thousands of clones, with about 91% occurring once and the leading ten covering 3% to 4%. J lost 1 base, V lost 4 bases, and 6 bases had no gene match. This CDR3 is built from 15 residues. Germline V CDR1 and CDR2: SGHVS, FNYEAQ. Remarks on this clone: Its matching antigen is unknown.

This clonotype originated in a human donor who had recovered from COVID-19. The genes are TRBV7-6 and TRBJ1-1; 7 nucleotides agree with TRBD1. The sample in question was peripheral blood, obtained after recovery from COVID-19. CDR3 protein: CASSSPGGANTEAFF. The CDR3 DNA reads TGTGCCAGCAGCTCTCCAGGGGGAGCGAACACTGAAGCTTTCTTT. The entire variable domain, with the rest obtained from reference TRBV7-6 and TRBJ1-1, is as follows: GAGVSQSPRYKVTKRGQDVALRCDPISGHVSLYWYRQALGQGPEFLTYFNYEAQQDKSGLPNDRFSAERPEGSISTLTIQRTEQRDSAMYRCASSSPGGANTEAFFGQGTRLTVV.